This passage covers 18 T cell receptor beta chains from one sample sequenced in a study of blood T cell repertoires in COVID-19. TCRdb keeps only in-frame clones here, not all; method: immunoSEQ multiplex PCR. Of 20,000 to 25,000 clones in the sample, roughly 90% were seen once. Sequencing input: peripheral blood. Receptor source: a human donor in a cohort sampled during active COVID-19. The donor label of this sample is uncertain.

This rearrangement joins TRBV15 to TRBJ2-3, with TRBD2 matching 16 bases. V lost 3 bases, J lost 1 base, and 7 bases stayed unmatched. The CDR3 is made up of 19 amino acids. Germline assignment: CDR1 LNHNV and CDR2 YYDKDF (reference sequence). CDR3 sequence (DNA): TGTGCCACCAGCAGGGGACTAGCGGGAGGGCCTTCTGGCACAGATACGCAGTATTTT. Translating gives CATSRGLAGGPSGTDTQYF.

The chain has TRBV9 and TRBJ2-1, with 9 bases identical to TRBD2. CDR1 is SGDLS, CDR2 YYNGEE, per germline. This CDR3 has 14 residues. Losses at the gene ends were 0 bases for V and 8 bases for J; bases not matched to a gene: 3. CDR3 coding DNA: TGTGCCAGCAGCGTAGTCCTAGCGGGGTATGAGCAGTTCTTC. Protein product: CASSVVLAGYEQFF.

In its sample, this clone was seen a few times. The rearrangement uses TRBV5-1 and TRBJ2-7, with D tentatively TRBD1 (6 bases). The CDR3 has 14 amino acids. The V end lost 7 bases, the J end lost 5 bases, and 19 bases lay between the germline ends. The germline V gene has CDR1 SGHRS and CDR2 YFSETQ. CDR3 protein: CASSPGHRDHEQYF. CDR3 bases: TGCGCCAGCTCCCCGGGACACCGGGACCACGAGCAGTACTTC.

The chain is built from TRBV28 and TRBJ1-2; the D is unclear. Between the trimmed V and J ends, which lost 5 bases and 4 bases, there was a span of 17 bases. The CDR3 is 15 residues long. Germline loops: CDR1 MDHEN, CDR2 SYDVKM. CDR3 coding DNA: TGTGCCAGCAGTCCCCCGTCGGGAGAGGGCTATGGCTACACCTTC. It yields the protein CASSPPSGEGYGYTF.

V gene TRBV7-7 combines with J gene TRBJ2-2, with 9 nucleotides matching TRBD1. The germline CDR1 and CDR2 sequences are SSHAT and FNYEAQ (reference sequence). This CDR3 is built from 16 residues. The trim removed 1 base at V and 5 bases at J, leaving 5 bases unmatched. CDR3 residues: CASSLVTGGATGELFF. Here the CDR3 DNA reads TGTGCCAGCAGCTTAGTCACAGGGGGCGCGACCGGGGAGCTGTTTTTT.

This CDR3 reads CASSLGGLGYEQYF. CDR3 bases: TGTGCCAGCAGCTTGGGGGGACTAGGCTACGAGCAGTACTTC. The chain joins TRBV5-5 to TRBJ2-7, with TRBD2 identical over 8 bases. J lost 3 bases, V lost 0 bases, and 2 bases had no gene match. This CDR3 has 14 amino acids. Germline CDR1 reads SGHKS; CDR2 reads YYEKEE (reference sequence).

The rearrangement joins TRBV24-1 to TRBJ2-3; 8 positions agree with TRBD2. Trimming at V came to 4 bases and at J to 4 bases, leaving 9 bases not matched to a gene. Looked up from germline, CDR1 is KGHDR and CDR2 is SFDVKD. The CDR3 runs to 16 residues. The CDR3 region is CATSDASGRRADTQYF. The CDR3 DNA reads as TGTGCCACCAGTGACGCGAGCGGGAGACGAGCAGATACGCAGTATTTT.

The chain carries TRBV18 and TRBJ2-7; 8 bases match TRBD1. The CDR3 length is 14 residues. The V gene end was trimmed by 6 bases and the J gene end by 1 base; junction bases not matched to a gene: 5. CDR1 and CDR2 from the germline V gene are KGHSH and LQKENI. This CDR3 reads CASSQGAKSYEQYF. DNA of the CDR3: TGTGCCAGCTCCCAGGGGGCTAAATCCTACGAGCAGTACTTC.

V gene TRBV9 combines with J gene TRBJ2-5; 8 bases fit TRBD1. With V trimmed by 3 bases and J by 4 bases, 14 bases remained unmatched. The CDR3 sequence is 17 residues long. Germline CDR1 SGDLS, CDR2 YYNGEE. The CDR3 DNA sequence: TGTGCCAGCAGCGGAAATCAATATCTAACAGGGGGAGAGACCCAGTACTTC. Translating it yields CASSGNQYLTGGETQYF.

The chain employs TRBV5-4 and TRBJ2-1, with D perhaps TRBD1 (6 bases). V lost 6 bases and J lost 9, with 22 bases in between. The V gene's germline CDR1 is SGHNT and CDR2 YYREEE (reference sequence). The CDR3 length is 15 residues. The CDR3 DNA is TGTGCCAGCACCGCAGACCGACAGGCTGGGGGTGAGCAGTTCTTC. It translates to CASTADRQAGGEQFF.

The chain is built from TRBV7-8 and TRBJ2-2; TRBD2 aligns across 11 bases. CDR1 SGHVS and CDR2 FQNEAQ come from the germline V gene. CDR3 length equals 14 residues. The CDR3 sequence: CATSGSRSTGELFF. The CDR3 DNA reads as TGTGCTACTAGCGGGAGTAGGAGCACCGGGGAGCTGTTTTTT. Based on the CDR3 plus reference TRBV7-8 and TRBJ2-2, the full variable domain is GAGVSQSPRYKVAKRGQDVALRCDPISGHVSLFWYQQALGQGPEFLTYFQNEAQLDKSGLPSDRFFAERPEGSVSTLKIQRTQQEDSAVYLCATSGSRSTGELFFGEGSRLTVL.

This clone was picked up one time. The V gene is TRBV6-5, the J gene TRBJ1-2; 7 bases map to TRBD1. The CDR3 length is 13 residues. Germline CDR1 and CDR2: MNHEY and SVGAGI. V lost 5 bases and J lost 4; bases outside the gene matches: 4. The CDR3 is CASSQGGLYGYTF. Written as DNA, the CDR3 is TGTGCCAGCAGTCAGGGGGGACTCTATGGCTACACCTTC.

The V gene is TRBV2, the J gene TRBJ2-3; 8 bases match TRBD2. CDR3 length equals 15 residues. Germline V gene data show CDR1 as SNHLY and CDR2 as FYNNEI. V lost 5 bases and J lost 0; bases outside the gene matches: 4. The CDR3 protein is CASSLAGLSTDTQYF. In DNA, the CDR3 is TGTGCCAGCAGTTTAGCGGGATTGAGCACAGATACGCAGTATTTT.

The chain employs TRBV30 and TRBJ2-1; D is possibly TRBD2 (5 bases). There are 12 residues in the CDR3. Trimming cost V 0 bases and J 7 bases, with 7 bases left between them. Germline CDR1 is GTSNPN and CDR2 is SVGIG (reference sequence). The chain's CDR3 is CAWSVRRNEQFF. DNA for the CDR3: TGTGCCTGGAGTGTAAGGAGGAATGAGCAGTTCTTC.

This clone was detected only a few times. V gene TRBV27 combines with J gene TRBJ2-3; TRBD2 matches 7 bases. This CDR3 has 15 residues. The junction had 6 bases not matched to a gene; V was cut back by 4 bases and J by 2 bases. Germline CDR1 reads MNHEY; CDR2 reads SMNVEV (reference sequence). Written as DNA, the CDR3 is TGTGCCAGCAGTTGGGAGGGGCGGAACACAGATACGCAGTATTTT. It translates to CASSWEGRNTDTQYF.

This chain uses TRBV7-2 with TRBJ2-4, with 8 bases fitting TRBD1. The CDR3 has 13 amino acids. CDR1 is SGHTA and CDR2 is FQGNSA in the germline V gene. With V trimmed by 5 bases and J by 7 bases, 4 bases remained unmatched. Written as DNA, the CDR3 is TGTGCCAGCAGCGGCGGACAGGGTAACATTCAGTACTTC. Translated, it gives CASSGGQGNIQYF. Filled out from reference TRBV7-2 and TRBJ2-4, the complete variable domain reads GAGVSQSPSNKVTEKGKDVELRCDPISGHTALYWYRQSLGQGLEFLIYFQGNSAPDKSGLPSDRFSAERTGGSVSTLTIQRTQQEDSAVYLCASSGGQGNIQYFGAGTRLSVL.

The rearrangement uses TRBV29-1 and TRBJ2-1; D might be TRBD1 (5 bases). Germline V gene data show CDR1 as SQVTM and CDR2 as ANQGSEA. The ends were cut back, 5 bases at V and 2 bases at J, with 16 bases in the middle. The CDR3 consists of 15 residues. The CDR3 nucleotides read TGCAGCGTTCAGGGCCGCGCGGACACCTACAATGAGCAGTTCTTC. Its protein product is CSVQGRADTYNEQFF.

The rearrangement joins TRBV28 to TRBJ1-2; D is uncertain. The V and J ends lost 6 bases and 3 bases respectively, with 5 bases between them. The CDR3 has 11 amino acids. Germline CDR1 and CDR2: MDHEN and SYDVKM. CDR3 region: CASRLDYGYTF. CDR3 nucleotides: TGTGCCAGCAGACTTGACTATGGCTACACCTTC.